Listed here are 11 T cell receptor beta chains from one sample, sequenced in a study of cytomegalovirus exposure and HLA in healthy donors. The PCR used 60 Vbeta and 13 Jbeta primers. Assay: immunoSEQ multiplex PCR; the TCRdb copy retains only in-frame clones and omits some. The sample shows 85,000 to 120,000 clones, under 80% of them seen only once. The sample comprised PBMCs. These receptors came from a woman aged 45 to 65 in good health and CMV-seropositive.

The chain recombines TRBV30 with TRBJ2-3; TRBD2 matches 14 bases. Trimming took 2 bases from V and 6 from J; bases not matched to a gene: 13. The CDR3 totals 18 residues. Germline V lookup: CDR1 GTSNPN, CDR2 SVGIG (reference sequence). CDR3 nucleotide sequence: TGTGCCTGGAGTCCCCAGCTGACTAGCGGGGGGGCCGGGGATACGCAGTATTTT. The encoded protein is CAWSPQLTSGGAGDTQYF.

The chain couples TRBV5-4 to TRBJ1-1; D might be TRBD1 (5 bases). Germline CDR1 reads SGHNT; CDR2 reads YYREEE (reference sequence). This CDR3 is 13 amino acids long. V dropped 0 bases and J dropped 8 bases, with 11 bases sitting between them. The CDR3 nucleotides read TGTGCCAGCAGCTTGGCAGGGCCAGGAGAAGCTTTCTTT. Translation gives CASSLAGPGEAFF.

The chain carries TRBV6-5 and TRBJ1-4; the D is unclear. The CDR3 runs to 15 residues. CDR1 is MNHEY, CDR2 SVGAGI, per germline. V was clipped by 0 bases and J by 5 bases, with 10 bases between them. The CDR3 nucleotides are TGTGCCAGCAGTTACTCCCCGGGAGCAAATGAAAAACTGTTTTTT. It encodes CASSYSPGANEKLFF.

The chain uses TRBV5-1 and TRBJ2-5; a possible D gene is TRBD1 (5 bases). The DNA end favors TRBJ2-7, so the J call may be wrong. Per germline, CDR1 SGHRS and CDR2 YFSETQ. The CDR3 runs 15 residues. CDR3 DNA: TGCGCCAGCAGCTTGGAAGCCAACAGGCTTTACGAGCAGTACTTC. Translation: CASSLEANRLYEQYF.

This clone was observed a single time. The V gene is TRBV19, the J gene TRBJ1-1; 8 nucleotides match TRBD1. In germline, CDR1 is LNHDA, CDR2 SQIVND (reference sequence). V dropped 5 bases and J dropped 5; count of bases not matched to a gene: 10. The CDR3 extends over 15 amino acids. The CDR3 nucleotides are TGTGCCAGTAGTTCGGACAGGGAGGGTTGGACTGAAGCTTTCTTT. It yields the protein CASSSDREGWTEAFF.

This chain connects TRBV9 to TRBJ1-1; D unresolved. The length of the CDR3 is 14 residues. V lost 0 bases to trimming and J lost 0 bases, with 6 bases between them. Looked up from germline, CDR1 is SGDLS and CDR2 is YYNGEE. CDR3 bases: TGTGCCAGCAGCGTAGCTCAGATGAACACTGAAGCTTTCTTT. This encodes CASSVAQMNTEAFF.

This clone was detected a few times. The rearrangement uses TRBV5-5 and TRBJ1-3, with TRBD1 as a possible D gene (6 bases). In germline, CDR1 is SGHKS, CDR2 YYEKEE (reference sequence). Trimming pared 4 bases from V and 1 base from J, leaving 9 bases between. The CDR3 covers 14 residues. For the CDR3, the DNA is TGTGCCAGCAGCCAAACAGGGTCTGGAAACACCATATATTTT. Protein: CASSQTGSGNTIYF.

The chain carries TRBV18 and TRBJ1-6, with 9 bases matching TRBD1. V lost 3 bases, J lost 9 bases, and 9 bases stayed unmatched. CDR1 and CDR2 from the germline V gene are KGHSH and LQKENI. The length of the CDR3 is 16 residues. The CDR3 DNA reads TGTGCCAGCTCACCGGATCCGGGACAGGGAAGTTCACCCCTCCACTTT. Protein product: CASSPDPGQGSSPLHF.

V and J are TRBV10-3 and TRBJ1-2; tentatively, D is TRBD1 (5 bases). The CDR3 is made up of 14 amino acids. The germline V and J ends were trimmed by 7 bases and 3 bases, with 15 bases remaining between them. Germline V gene data show CDR1 as ENHRY and CDR2 as SYGVKD. The CDR3 reads CAITPGGVYYGYTF. The CDR3 coding sequence is TGTGCCATCACTCCGGGAGGGGTCTACTATGGCTACACCTTC.

The chain couples TRBV6-1 to TRBJ1-1; D unresolved. The CDR3 length is 14 residues. CDR1 is MNHNS and CDR2 is SASEGT in the germline V gene. V was pared by 6 bases and J by 8 bases, with 19 bases between. The CDR3 sequence: CASRRRSEYREAFF. The CDR3 DNA follows: TGTGCCAGCAGGAGAAGGAGTGAGTACCGGGAAGCTTTCTTT.

This clone was counted a single time. The chain combines TRBV14 with TRBJ2-6; 9 bases line up with TRBD2. Germline V gene lookup returns CDR1 SGHDN and CDR2 FVKESK. J lost 1 base, V lost 1 base, and 5 bases had no gene match. CDR3 size: 18 residues. The CDR3 here is CASSQAGTSPSGANVLTF. The CDR3, as DNA: TGTGCCAGCAGCCAAGCCGGGACTAGCCCATCTGGGGCCAACGTCCTGACTTTC.